This T cell receptor (beta chain) derives from a study of cytomegalovirus exposure and HLA in healthy donors. Findings and caveats of the study: Researchers counted around 180 TCR beta chains as cytomegalovirus-associated. The finding came from a later analysis; first-cohort TCR clusters tended to co-occur in the roughly 120 validation repertoires.

Only in-frame clones appear in the TCRdb table, and some are missing; sequencing was by immunoSEQ multiplex PCR. The sample lists 200,000 to 250,000 clones, over 75% occurring once. Germline assignment: CDR1 LNHDA and CDR2 SQIVND (reference sequence). With V trimmed by 2 bases and J by 4 bases, 9 bases remained unmatched. The CDR3 sequence is 18 residues long. Notes on this clone: Its antigen is unidentified.

The sample comprised PBMCs. This rearrangement joins TRBV19 to TRBJ2-3, with 13 bases identical to TRBD2. This sequence was found in a woman aged 18-29 years in good health and CMV-seropositive. CDR3 nucleotides: TGTGCCAGTAGTATAACCCAACTAGCGGGAGGGCCTGCAGATACGCAGTATTTT. Translation gives CASSITQLAGGPADTQYF.